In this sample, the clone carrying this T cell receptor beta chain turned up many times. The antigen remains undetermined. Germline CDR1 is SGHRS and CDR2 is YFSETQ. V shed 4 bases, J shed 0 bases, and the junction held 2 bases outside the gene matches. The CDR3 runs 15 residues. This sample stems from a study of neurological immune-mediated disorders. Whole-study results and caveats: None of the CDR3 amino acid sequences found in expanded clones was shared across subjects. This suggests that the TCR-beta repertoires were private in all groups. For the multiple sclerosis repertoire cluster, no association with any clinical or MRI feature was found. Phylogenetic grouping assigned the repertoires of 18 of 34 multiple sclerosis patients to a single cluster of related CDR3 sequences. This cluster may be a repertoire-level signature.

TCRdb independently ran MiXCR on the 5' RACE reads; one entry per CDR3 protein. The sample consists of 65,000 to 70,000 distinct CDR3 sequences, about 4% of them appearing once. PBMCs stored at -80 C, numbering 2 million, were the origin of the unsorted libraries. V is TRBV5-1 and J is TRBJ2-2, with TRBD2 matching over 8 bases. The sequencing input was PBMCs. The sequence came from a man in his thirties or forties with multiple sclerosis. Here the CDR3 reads CASSHSGANTGELFF. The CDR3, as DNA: TGCGCCAGCAGCCATAGCGGGGCGAACACCGGGGAGCTGTTTTTT.